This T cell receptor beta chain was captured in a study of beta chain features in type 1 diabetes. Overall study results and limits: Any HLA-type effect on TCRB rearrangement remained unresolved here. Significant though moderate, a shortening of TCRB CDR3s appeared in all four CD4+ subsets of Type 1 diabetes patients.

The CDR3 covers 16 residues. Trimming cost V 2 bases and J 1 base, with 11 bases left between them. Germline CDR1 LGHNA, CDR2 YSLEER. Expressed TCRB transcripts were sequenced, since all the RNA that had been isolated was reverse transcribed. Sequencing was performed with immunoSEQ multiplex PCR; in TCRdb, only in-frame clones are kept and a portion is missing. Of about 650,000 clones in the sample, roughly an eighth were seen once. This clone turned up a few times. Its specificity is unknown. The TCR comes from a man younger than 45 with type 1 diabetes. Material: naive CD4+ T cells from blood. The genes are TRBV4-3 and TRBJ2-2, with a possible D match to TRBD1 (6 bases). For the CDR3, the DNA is TGCGCCAGCAGCCAACTCACAGGGCGGAACACCGGGGAGCTGTTTTTT. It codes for CASSQLTGRNTGELFF.